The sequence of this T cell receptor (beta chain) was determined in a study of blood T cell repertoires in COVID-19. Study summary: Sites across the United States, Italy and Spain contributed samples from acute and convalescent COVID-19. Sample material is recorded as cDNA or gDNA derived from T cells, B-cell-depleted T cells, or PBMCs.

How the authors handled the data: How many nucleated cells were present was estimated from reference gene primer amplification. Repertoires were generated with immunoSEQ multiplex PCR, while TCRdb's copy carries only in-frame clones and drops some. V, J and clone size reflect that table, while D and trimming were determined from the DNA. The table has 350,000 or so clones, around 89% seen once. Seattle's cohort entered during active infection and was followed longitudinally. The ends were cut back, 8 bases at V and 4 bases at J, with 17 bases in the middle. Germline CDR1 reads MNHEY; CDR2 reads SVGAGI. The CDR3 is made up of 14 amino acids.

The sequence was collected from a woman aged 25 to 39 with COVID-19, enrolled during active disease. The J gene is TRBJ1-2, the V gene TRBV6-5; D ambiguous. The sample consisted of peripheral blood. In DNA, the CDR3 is TGTGCCAGCGCCGGTGGTCGGGAGCTCTATGGCTACACCTTC. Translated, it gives CASAGGRELYGYTF.